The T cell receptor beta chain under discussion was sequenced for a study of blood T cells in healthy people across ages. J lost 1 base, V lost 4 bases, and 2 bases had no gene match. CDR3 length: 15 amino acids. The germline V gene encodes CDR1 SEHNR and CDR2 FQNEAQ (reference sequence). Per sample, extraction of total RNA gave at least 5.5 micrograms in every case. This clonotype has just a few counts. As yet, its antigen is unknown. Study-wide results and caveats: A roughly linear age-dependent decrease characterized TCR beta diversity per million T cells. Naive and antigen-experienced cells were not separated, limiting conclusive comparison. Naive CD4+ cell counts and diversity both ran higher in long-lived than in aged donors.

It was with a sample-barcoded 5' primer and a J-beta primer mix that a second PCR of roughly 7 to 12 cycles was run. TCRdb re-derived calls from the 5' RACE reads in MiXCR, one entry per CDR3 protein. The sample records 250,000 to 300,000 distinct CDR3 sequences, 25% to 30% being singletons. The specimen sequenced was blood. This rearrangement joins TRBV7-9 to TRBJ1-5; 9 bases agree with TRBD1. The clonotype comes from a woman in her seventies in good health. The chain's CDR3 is CASSSGQGSNQPQHF. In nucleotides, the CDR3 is TGTGCCAGCAGCTCGGGACAGGGAAGCAATCAGCCCCAGCATTTT. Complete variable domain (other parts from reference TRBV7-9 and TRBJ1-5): DTGVSQNPRHKITKRGQNVTFRCDPISEHNRLYWYRQTLGQGPEFLTYFQNEAQLEKSRLLSDRFSAERPKGSFSTLEIQRTEQGDSAMYLCASSSGQGSNQPQHFGDGTRLSIL.